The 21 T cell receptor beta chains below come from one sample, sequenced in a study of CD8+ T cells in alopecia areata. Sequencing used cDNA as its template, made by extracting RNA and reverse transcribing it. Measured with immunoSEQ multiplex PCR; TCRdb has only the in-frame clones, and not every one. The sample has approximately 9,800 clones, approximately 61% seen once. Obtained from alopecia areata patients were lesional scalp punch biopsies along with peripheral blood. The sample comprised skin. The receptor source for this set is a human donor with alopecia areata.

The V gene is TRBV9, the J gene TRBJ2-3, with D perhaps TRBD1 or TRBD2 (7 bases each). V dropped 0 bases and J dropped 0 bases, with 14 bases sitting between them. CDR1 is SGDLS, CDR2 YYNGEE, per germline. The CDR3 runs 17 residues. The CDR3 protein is CASSVAPGGASTDTQYF. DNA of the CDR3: TGTGCCAGCAGCGTAGCCCCAGGGGGGGCTAGCACAGATACGCAGTATTTT.

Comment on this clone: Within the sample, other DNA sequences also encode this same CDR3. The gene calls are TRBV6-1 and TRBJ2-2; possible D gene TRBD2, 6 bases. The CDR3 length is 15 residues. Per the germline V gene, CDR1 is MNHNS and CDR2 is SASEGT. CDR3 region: CAAPAGRRNTGELFF. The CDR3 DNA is TGTGCTGCTCCCGCGGGGCGGAGGAACACCGGGGAGCTGTTTTTT.

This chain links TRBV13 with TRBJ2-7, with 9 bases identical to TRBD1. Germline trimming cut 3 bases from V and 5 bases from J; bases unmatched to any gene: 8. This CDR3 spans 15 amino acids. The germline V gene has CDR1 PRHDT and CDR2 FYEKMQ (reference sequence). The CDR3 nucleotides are TGTGCCAGCAGCTTGCAGGGACAGGGTGCCCACGAGCAGTACTTC. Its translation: CASSLQGQGAHEQYF.

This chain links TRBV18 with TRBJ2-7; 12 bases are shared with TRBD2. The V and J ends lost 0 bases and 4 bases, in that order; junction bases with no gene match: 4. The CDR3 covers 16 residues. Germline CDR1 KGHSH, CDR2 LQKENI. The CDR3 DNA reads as TGTGCCAGCTCACCACCGAAAGGGACTAGCGGGTACGAGCAGTACTTC. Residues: CASSPPKGTSGYEQYF.

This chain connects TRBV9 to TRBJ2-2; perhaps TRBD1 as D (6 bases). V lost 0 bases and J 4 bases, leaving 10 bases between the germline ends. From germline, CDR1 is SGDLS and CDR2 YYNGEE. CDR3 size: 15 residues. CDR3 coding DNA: TGTGCCAGCAGCGTAGTTGGGGGCTTCACCGGGGAGCTGTTTTTT. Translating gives CASSVVGGFTGELFF.

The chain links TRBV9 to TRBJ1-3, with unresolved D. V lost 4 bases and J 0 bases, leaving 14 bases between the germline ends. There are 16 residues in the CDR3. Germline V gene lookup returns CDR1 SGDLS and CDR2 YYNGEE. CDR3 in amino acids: CASSPSRLSSGNTIYF. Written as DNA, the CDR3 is TGTGCCAGCAGCCCCAGTCGCCTTAGCTCTGGAAACACCATATATTTT.

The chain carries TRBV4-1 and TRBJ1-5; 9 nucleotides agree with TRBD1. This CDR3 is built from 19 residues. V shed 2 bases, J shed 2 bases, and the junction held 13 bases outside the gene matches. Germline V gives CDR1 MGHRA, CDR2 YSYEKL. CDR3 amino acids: CASSQPAGQGWDGNQPQHF. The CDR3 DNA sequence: TGCGCCAGCAGCCAACCTGCCGGACAGGGGTGGGATGGCAATCAGCCCCAGCATTTT.

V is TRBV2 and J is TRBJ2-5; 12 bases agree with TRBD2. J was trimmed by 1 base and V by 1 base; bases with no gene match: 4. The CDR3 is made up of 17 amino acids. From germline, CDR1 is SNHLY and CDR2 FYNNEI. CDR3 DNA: TGTGCCAGCAGTGAAGGGATACTAGCGGGGGGCCAAGAGACCCAGTACTTC. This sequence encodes CASSEGILAGGQETQYF.

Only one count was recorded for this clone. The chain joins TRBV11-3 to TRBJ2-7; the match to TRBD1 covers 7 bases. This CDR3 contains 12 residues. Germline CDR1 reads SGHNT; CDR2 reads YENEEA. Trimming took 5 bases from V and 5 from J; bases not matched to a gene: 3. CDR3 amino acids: CASSTQGDEQYF. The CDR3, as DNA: TGTGCCAGCAGCACCCAGGGGGACGAGCAGTACTTC. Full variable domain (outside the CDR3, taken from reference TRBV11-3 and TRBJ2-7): EAGVVQSPRYKIIEKKQPVAFWCNPISGHNTLYWYLQNLGQGPELLIRYENEEAVDDSQLPKDRFSAERLKGVDSTLKIQPAELGDSAVYLCASSTQGDEQYFGPGTRLTVT.

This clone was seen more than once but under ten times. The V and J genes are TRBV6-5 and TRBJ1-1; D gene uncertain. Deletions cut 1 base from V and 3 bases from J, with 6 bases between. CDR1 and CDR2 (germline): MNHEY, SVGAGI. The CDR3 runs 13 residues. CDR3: CASSYYGDTEAFF. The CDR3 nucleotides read TGTGCCAGCAGTTACTATGGGGACACTGAAGCTTTCTTT.

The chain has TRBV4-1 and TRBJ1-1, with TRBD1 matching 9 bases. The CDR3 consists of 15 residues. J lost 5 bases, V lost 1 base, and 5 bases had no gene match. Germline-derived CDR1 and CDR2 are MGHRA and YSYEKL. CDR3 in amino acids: CASSQAYRGRTEAFF. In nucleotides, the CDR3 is TGCGCCAGCAGCCAAGCGTACAGGGGGCGGACTGAAGCTTTCTTT.

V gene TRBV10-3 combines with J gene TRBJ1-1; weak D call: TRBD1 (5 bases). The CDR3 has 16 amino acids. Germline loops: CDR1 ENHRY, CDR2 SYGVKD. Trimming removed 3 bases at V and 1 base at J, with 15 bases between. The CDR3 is CAISEGAGRGNTEAFF. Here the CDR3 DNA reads TGTGCCATCAGTGAAGGTGCAGGGCGCGGGAACACTGAAGCTTTCTTT.

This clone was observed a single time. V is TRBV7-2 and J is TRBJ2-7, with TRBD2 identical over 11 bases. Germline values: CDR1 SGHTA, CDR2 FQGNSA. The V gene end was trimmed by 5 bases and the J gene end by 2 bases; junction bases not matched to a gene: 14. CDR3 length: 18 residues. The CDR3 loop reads CASSTTLAGAATTYEQYF. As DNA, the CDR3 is TGTGCCAGCAGCACAACACTAGCGGGGGCGGCAACTACCTACGAGCAGTACTTC.

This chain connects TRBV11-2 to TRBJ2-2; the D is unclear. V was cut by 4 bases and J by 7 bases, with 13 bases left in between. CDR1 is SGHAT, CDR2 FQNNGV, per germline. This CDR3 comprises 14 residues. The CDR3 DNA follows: TGTGCCAGCAGCTCGGGCATCTCCGACGGGGAGCTGTTTTTT. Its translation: CASSSGISDGELFF.

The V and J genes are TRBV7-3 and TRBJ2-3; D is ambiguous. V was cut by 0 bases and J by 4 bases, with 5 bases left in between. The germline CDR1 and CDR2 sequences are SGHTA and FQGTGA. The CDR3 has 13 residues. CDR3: CASSLTPPDTQYF. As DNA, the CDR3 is TGTGCCAGCAGCTTAACCCCACCAGATACGCAGTATTTT.

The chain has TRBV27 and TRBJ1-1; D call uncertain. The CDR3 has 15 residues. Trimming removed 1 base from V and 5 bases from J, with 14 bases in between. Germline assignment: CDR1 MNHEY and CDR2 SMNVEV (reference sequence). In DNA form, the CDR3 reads TGTGCCAGCAGTTTATACGCCCCCTTCGGAACTGAAGCTTTCTTT. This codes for CASSLYAPFGTEAFF.

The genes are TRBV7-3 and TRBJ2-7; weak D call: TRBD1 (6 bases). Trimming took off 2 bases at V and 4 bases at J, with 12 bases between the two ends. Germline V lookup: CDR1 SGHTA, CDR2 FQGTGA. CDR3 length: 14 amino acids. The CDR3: CASSLARGSYEQYF. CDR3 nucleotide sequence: TGTGCCAGCAGCTTAGCGAGGGGGTCGTACGAGCAGTACTTC.

CDR3 residues: CASSHMTANTEAFF. DNA for the CDR3: TGCGCCAGCAGCCACATGACAGCGAACACTGAAGCTTTCTTT. The genes are TRBV4-3 and TRBJ1-1; D might be TRBD1 (5 bases). The V end lost 3 bases, the J end lost 1 base, and 9 bases lay between the germline ends. The V gene's germline CDR1 is LGHNA and CDR2 YSLEER. CDR3 size: 14 residues.

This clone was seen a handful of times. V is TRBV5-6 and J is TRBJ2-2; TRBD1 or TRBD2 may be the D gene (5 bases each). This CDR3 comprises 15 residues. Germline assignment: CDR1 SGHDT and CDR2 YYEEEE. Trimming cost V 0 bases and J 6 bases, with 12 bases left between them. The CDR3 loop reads CASSLEALGAGELFF. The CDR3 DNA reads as TGTGCCAGCAGCTTGGAGGCGTTGGGGGCCGGGGAGCTGTTTTTT. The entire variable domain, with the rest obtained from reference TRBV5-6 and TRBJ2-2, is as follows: DAGVTQSPTHLIKTRGQQVTLRCSPKSGHDTVSWYQQALGQGPQFIFQYYEEEERQRGNFPDRFSGHQFPNYSSELNVNALLLGDSALYLCASSLEALGAGELFFGEGSRLTVL.

The CDR3 region is CASSIRRRVANTGELFF. In DNA, the CDR3 is TGTGCCAGTAGTATCCGGAGGAGGGTTGCGAACACCGGGGAGCTGTTTTTT. This chain joins TRBV19 and TRBJ2-2; a weak D match, TRBD2 (6 bases). V was trimmed by 3 bases and J by 0 bases, leaving 14 bases between them. This CDR3 is built from 17 residues. The germline V gene has CDR1 LNHDA and CDR2 SQIVND (reference sequence).

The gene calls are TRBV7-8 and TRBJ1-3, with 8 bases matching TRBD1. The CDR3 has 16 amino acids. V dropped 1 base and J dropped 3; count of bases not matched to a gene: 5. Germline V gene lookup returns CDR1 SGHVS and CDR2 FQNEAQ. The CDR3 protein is CASSLVAGGDGNTIYF. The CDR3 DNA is TGTGCCAGCAGCTTAGTGGCAGGGGGCGATGGAAACACCATATATTTT.